The T cell receptor beta chain under discussion was sequenced for a study of cytomegalovirus exposure and HLA in healthy donors (TCRdb year 2017). For the study in its entirety: According to a later analysis, one platform produced both the approximately 110 validation repertoires and the roughly 640 repertoires of the first cohort. The study aimed to test whether cataloging public T cell receptors could reveal signatures of past pathogen exposure. A separate validation cohort of some 130 different subjects was used in addition to the roughly 700-subject first cohort. The study combined high-throughput TCR immunosequencing, statistical association of individual TCRs with disease status, and machine learning to predict cytomegalovirus infection status.

Here is what the overall study found, with its caveats: A few of the identified cytomegalovirus-associated TCR beta chains were confirmed in vitro to be specific for cytomegalovirus antigens. It was suggested by the authors that the approach could potentially be generalized to other disease states and immunological phenotypes. Cytomegalovirus status was reported to be diagnosed by the classifier with high specificity and sensitivity in both the original and validation cohorts. Most TCR sequences were seen in very few donors, while some public TCRs were found in many individuals. A later analysis had no HLA typing for the validation cohort, so co-occurrence there was scored across all 120 repertoires. In the study, around 160 TCR beta chains were listed as associated with cytomegalovirus. Subsequent analysis determined that TCRs grouped into clusters in the first cohort also showed a tendency toward co-occurrence across the roughly 110 validation repertoires, and approximately 94% of cluster scores exceeded 0.

From its cysteine to its phenylalanine, the CDR3 spans 15 amino acids. Solely the CDR3 DNA is kept, with 45 bases framed from the first base. Taken from the germline V gene (reference sequence), the CDR1 and CDR2 loops are MNHNY and SVGAGI. After removal of 6 bases from V and 6 bases from J, the junction retains 8 bases not matched to a gene. The protocol used for the library was the immunoSEQ multiplex PCR assay. Concerning the study's data processing: A statistical classification framework was built to diagnose cytomegalovirus status from the catalog of TCR beta chain sequences. This is the immuneACCESS table as TCRdb keeps it, with only in-frame sequences that have V and J called. A part of the clones is gone; compared with another copy, unresolved V genes explain less than half, and the rest is unexplained. V and J calls and clone size follow that table, whereas D and trimming were derived from the DNA. The sample table lists about 56,000 clones, approximately 90% of them with a count of one. Around 1.1% of the sample belongs to the ten largest clones.

Notes on this clone: No cognate antigen has been identified for it. It has no much larger one-base neighbor in the sample; base qualities were not kept.

The donors were included in the validation cohort of roughly 120 subjects, a group kept apart from the roughly 730-subject first cohort. The receptor's source is a man aged 18 to 30 in good health and CMV-seronegative. Material: PBMCs. The rearrangement joined TRBV6-6 to TRBJ2-1; TRBD2 fits 10 bases in the junction. The CDR3 reads CASSHASGGGNEQFF. The nucleotide sequence reads TGTGCCAGCAGCCACGCCAGCGGGGGGGGCAATGAGCAGTTCTTC.